A selection of T cell receptor beta chains follows, all from one sample in a study of T cells after yellow fever vaccination. TCRdb redid the calling of the 5' RACE reads with MiXCR, one entry per CDR3 protein. Here the sample spans 340,000 or so distinct CDR3 sequences, around 13% being singletons. The source material was CD4+ T cells sorted from PBMCs, sampled 15 days after the yellow fever booster vaccination. These receptors all come from a man aged 18 to 29 who received the YFV17D yellow fever vaccine. The CDR3 runs from the conserved cysteine through the conserved F or W. For some rows the clone size is stated as once, few or many, or as a class when expanded; others skip it.

>TRBV6-5|TRBJ2-1|few
CASSYSILGGNEQFF
>TRBV4-2|TRBJ1-1|.
CASSEPDRGSTEAFF
>TRBV7-2|TRBJ2-3|few
CASSLGLAGGNTQYF
>TRBV5-1|TRBJ2-5|.
CATSVSGGTPETQYF
>TRBV2|TRBJ2-2|few
CASREDRAGTGELFF
>TRBV5-1|TRBJ2-6|.
CASSPQGNGANVLTF
>TRBV7-2|TRBJ2-1|.
CASSLVSSGEQFF
>TRBV7-9|TRBJ2-7|.
CASSLAWGRGGEQYF
>TRBV4-1|TRBJ1-1|.
CASSQVRKNTEAFF
>TRBV7-8|TRBJ2-7|.
CASSITSGGVYEQYF
>TRBV6-2/TRBV6-3|TRBJ2-1|few
CASSYSPTNRNEQFF
>TRBV5-1|TRBJ2-4|many
CASSLAGDLGNIQYF
>TRBV6-6|TRBJ1-6|.
CASRTGESPLHF